This T cell receptor (beta chain) was identified during a study of vaccination and CD4 T cells after COVID-19. CDR3 length: 14 amino acids. From germline, CDR1 is GTSNPN and CDR2 SVGIG (reference sequence). Deletions cut 1 base from V and 2 bases from J, with 6 bases between. Remarks on this clonotype: The antigen remains unidentified.

Once obtained from cultured CD4+ T cells, the DNA was sequenced using the Oncomine TCR Beta short-read assay. After culture, CD4+ T cells served as the source for genomic DNA extraction. TCRdb reprocessed the PCR reads via MiXCR and lists one record per CDR3 protein. This sample has fewer than 9,000 distinct CDR3 sequences, with around 57% found just once. Indicated treatment: roughly ten-day PBMC culture with coronavirus spike peptide pools or control peptides (ViraFEST assay). This chain joins TRBV30 and TRBJ1-6, with D unclear. The specimen was CD4+ T cells from blood, cultured in vitro. The source of this sequence is a human donor who had recovered from COVID-19. CDR3: CAWSGVTYNSPLHF. The CDR3 nucleotides read TGTGCCTGGAGTGGGGTCACCTATAATTCACCCCTCCACTTT.